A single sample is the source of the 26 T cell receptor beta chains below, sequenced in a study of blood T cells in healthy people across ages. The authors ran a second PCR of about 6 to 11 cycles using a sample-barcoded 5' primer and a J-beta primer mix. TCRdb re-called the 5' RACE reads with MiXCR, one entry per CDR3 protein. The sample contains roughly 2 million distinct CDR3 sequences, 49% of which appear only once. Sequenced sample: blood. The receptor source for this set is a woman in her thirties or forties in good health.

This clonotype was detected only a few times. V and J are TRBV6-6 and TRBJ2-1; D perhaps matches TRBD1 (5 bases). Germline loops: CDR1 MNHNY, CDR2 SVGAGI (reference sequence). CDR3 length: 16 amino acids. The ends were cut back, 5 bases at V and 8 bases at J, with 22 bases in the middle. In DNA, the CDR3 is TGTGCCAGCAGTCCACAGGATCTGATAAATACGGATGAGCAGTTCTTC. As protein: CASSPQDLINTDEQFF.

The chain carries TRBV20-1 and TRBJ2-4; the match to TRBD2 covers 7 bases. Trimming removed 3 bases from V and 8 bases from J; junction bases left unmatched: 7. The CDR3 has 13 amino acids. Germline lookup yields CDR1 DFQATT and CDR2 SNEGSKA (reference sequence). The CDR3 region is CSARGRVKYIQYF. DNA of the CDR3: TGCAGTGCTAGGGGGAGGGTTAAGTACATTCAGTACTTC.

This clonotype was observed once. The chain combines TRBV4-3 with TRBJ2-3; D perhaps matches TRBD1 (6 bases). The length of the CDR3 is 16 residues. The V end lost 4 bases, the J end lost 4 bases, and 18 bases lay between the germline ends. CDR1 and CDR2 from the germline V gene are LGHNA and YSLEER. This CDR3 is CASSPEGESWSDTQYF. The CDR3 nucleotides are TGCGCCAGCAGCCCAGAGGGGGAAAGCTGGTCAGATACGCAGTATTTT.

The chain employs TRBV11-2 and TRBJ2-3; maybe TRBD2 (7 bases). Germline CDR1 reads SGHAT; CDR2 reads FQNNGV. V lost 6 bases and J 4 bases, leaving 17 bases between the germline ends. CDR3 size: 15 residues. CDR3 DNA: TGTGCCAGCAGTTGGGGCGGGGGCTCCGCAGATACGCAGTATTTT. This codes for CASSWGGGSADTQYF.

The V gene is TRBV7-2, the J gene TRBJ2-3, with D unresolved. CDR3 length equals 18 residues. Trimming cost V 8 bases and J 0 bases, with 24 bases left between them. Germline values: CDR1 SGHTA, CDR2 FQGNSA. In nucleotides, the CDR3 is TGTGCCAGCGACCCGGACGGGCTGCTCGGGTCGAGCACAGATACGCAGTATTTT. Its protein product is CASDPDGLLGSSTDTQYF.

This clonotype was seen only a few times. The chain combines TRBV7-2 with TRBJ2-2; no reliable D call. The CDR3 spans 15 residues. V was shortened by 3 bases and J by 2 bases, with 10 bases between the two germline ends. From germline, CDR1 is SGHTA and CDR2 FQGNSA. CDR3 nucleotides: TGTGCCAGCAGCTTGGTACCCCAAAACACCGGGGAGCTGTTTTTT. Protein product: CASSLVPQNTGELFF. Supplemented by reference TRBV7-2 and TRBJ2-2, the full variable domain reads GAGVSQSPSNKVTEKGKDVELRCDPISGHTALYWYRQSLGQGLEFLIYFQGNSAPDKSGLPSDRFSAERTGGSVSTLTIQRTQQEDSAVYLCASSLVPQNTGELFFGEGSRLTVL.

For the CDR3, the DNA is TGTGCCAGCAGCTTAGGAGTTGGGGGACAGTTGTTTGAGCAGTTCTTC. Translating gives CASSLGVGGQLFEQFF. V gene TRBV11-2 combines with J gene TRBJ2-1, with 7 positions matching TRBD1. The V gene end was trimmed by 1 base and the J gene end by 9 bases; junction bases not matched to a gene: 12. This CDR3 is 16 amino acids long. CDR1 and CDR2 from the germline V gene are SGHAT and FQNNGV.

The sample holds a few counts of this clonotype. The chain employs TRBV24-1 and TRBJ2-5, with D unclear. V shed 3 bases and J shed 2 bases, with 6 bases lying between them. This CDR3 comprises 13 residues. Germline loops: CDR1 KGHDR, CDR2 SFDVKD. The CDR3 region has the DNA TGTGCCACCAGTGATCACGAACAAGAGACCCAGTACTTC. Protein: CATSDHEQETQYF.

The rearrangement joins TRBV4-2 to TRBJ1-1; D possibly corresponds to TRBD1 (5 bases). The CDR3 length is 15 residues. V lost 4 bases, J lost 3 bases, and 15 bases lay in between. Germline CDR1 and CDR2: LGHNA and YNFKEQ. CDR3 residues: CASSRRLLGDTEAFF. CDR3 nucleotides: TGTGCCAGCAGCCGTAGACTGCTGGGGGACACTGAAGCTTTCTTT.

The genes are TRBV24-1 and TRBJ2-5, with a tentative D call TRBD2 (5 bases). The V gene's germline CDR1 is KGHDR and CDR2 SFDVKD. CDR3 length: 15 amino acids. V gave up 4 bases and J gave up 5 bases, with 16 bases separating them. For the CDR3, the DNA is TGTGCCACCAGTGACGTGAGGGCAGAGGAGGAGACCCAGTACTTC. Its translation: CATSDVRAEEETQYF.

The CDR3 region is CASSSDRDPTDTQYF. CDR3 sequence (DNA): TGTGCCAGCAGTTCCGACAGGGACCCCACAGATACGCAGTATTTT. J is TRBJ2-3 and V is TRBV7-8; 7 bases agree with TRBD1. V lost 6 bases, J lost 2 bases, and 8 bases stayed unmatched. This CDR3 has 15 amino acids. Germline CDR1 SGHVS, CDR2 FQNEAQ. The variable domain in full, with the rest retrieved from reference TRBV7-8 and TRBJ2-3, is GAGVSQSPRYKVAKRGQDVALRCDPISGHVSLFWYQQALGQGPEFLTYFQNEAQLDKSGLPSDRFFAERPEGSVSTLKIQRTQQEDSAVYLCASSSDRDPTDTQYFGPGTRLTVL.

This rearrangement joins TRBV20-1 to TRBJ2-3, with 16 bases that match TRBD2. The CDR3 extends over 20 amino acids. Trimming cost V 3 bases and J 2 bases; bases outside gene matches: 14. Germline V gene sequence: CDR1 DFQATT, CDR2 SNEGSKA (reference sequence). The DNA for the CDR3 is TGCAGTGCTAGGAGTCGTGAGGGACTAGCGGGGGGGCGGATCACAGATACGCAGTATTTT. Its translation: CSARSREGLAGGRITDTQYF.

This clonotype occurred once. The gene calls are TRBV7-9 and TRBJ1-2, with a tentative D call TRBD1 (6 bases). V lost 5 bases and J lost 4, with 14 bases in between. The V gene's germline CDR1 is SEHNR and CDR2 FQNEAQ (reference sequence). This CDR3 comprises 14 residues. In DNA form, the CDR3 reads TGTGCCAGCAGCAGTGGGGGGCGAGGCTATGGCTACACCTTC. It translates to CASSSGGRGYGYTF.

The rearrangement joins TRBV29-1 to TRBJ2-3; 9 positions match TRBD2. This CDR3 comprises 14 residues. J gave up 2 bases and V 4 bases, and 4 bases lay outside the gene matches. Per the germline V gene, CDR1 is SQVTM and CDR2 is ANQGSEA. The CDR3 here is CSVVVAGATDTQYF. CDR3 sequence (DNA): TGCAGCGTTGTGGTAGCGGGGGCCACAGATACGCAGTATTTT.

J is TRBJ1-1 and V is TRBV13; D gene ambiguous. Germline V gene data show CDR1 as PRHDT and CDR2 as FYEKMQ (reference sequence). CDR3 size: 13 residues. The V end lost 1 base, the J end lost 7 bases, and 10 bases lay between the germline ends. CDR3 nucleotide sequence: TGTGCCAGCAGCTTAGCACAGAACCTTGAAGCTTTCTTT. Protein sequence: CASSLAQNLEAFF.

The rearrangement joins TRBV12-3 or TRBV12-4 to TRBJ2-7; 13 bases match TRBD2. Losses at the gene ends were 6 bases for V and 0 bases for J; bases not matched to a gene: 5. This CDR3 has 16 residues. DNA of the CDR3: TGTGCCAGCAGCGTACTAGCGGGGGGGATCTCCTACGAGCAGTACTTC. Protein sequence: CASSVLAGGISYEQYF.

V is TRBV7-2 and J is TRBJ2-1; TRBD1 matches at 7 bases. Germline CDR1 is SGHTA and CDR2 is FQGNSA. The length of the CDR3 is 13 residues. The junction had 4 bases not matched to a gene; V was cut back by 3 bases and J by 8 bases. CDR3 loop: CASSLTGRDEQFF. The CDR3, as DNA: TGTGCCAGCAGCTTGACAGGGAGAGATGAGCAGTTCTTC.

In nucleotides, the CDR3 is TGTGCCAGCAGAGTACAGTGGGATACGCAGTATTTT. Amino acids: CASRVQWDTQYF. The chain recombines TRBV6-1 with TRBJ2-3, with D unclear. The CDR3 has 12 residues. Looked up from germline, CDR1 is MNHNS and CDR2 is SASEGT. V was cut by 6 bases and J by 6 bases, with 10 bases left in between.

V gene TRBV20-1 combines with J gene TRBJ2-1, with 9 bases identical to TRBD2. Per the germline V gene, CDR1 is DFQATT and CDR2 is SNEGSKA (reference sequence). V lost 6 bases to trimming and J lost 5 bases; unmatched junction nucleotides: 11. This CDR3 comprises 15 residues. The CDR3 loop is CSASLRAGGHNEQFF. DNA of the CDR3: TGCAGTGCCTCCCTTAGAGCGGGGGGCCACAATGAGCAGTTCTTC.

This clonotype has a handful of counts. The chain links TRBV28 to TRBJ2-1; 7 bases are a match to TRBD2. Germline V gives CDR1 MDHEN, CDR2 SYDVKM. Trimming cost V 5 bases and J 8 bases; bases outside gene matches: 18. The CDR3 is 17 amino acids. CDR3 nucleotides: TGTGCCAGCAGTCCGCCGGGTAGCGGGTCCCTTAGCGATGAGCAGTTCTTC. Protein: CASSPPGSGSLSDEQFF. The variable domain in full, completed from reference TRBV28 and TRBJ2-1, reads DVKVTQSSRYLVKRTGEKVFLECVQDMDHENMFWYRQDPGLGLRLIYFSYDVKMKEKGDIPEGYSVSREKKERFSLILESASTNQTSMYLCASSPPGSGSLSDEQFFGPGTRLTVL.

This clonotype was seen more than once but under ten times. The CDR3 reads CASSYGGGMNTDTQYF. In DNA, the CDR3 is TGTGCCAGCAGTTACGGCGGGGGGATGAACACAGATACGCAGTATTTT. The chain couples TRBV6-2 or TRBV6-3 to TRBJ2-3; 8 bases line up with TRBD2. Germline-derived CDR1 and CDR2 are MNHEY and SVGEGT. Germline trimming cut 2 bases from V and 2 bases from J; bases unmatched to any gene: 6. The CDR3 sequence is 16 residues long.

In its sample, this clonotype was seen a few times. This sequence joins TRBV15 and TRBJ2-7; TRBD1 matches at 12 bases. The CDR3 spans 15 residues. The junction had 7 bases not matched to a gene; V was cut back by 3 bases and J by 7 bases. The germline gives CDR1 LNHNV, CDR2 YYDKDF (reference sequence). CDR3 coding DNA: TGTGCCACCAGCAGTCCCCGGGACAGGGGGCGAGAGCAGTACTTC. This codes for CATSSPRDRGREQYF.

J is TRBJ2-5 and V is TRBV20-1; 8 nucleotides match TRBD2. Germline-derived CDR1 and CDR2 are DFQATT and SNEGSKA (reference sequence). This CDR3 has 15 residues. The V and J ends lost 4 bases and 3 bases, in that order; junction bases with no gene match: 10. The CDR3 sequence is CSAKSGGNGEETQYF. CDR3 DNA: TGCAGTGCTAAATCGGGGGGGAACGGAGAAGAGACCCAGTACTTC.

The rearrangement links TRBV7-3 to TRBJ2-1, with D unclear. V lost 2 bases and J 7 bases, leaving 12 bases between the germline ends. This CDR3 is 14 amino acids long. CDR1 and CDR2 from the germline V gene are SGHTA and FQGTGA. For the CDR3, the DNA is TGTGCCAGCAGCTTAGATACGGGCCGGAATGAGCAGTTCTTC. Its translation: CASSLDTGRNEQFF. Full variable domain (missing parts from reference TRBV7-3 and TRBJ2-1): GAGVSQTPSNKVTEKGKYVELRCDPISGHTALYWYRQSLGQGPEFLIYFQGTGAADDSGLPNDRFFAVRPEGSVSTLKIQRTERGDSAVYLCASSLDTGRNEQFFGPGTRLTVL.

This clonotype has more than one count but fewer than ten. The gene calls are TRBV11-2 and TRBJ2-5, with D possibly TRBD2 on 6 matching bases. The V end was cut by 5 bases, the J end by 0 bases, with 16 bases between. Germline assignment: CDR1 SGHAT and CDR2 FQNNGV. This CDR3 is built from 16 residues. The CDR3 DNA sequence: TGTGCCAGCAGCCCCCGGGACTCGAAGTACCAAGAGACCCAGTACTTC. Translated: CASSPRDSKYQETQYF.

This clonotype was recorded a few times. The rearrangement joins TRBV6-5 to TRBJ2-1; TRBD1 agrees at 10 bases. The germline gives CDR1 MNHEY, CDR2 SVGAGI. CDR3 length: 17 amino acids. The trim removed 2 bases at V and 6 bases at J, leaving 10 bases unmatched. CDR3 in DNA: TGTGCCAGCAGTTACCACCGGACAGGGGGATTACTCAATGAGCAGTTCTTC. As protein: CASSYHRTGGLLNEQFF.